This T cell receptor (beta chain) comes out of a study of blood T cell repertoires in COVID-19. Study as a whole: Sites across the United States, Italy and Spain contributed samples from acute and convalescent COVID-19. T cells, B-cell-depleted T cells, or PBMCs provided the cDNA or gDNA that served as material.

The CDR3 is 14 amino acids. V was clipped by 2 bases and J by 5 bases, with 13 bases between them. CDR1 SGHTA and CDR2 FQGTGA come from the germline V gene. Original processing methods: The assay estimated nucleated cells by amplifying reference gene primers. Generated by immunoSEQ multiplex PCR, the TCRdb table keeps only in-frame clones and is missing some. Clonal size and the V and J genes are those of that table, whereas D and trimming came from the DNA. This sample has about 380,000 clones, with around 90% found just once. This clonotype was sampled from a man in his forties with acute or convalescent COVID-19. Source material: peripheral blood. The chain joins TRBV7-3 to TRBJ2-7; tentative D call: TRBD2 (6 bases). CDR3 sequence (DNA): TGTGCCAGCAGCTTAGGAGGGGATGTGGACGAGCAGTACTTC. Amino acid sequence: CASSLGGDVDEQYF.